The 5 T cell receptor beta chains below were found in one sample sequenced in a study of blood T cell repertoires in COVID-19. The table came from immunoSEQ multiplex PCR; TCRdb's copy has only in-frame clones and leaves some out. The repertoire holds about 100,000 clones, 84% seen once, with just under 2% in the top ten. Source material: peripheral blood. The receptors here all came from a man aged 65 to 85 with active or convalescent COVID-19.

The J gene is TRBJ1-1, the V gene TRBV29-1; D perhaps matches TRBD1 (6 bases). The CDR3 contains 12 residues. CDR1 and CDR2 from the germline V gene are SQVTM and ANQGSEA. Here the CDR3 DNA reads TGCAGTGCGACAGGAATGAACACTGAAGCTTTCTTT. Translation gives CSATGMNTEAFF.

J is TRBJ1-2 and V is TRBV28, with 12 bases identical to TRBD1. Trimming removed 8 bases from V and 7 bases from J; junction bases left unmatched: 11. CDR1 is MDHEN and CDR2 is SYDVKM in the germline V gene. The CDR3 is 15 residues long. In DNA form, the CDR3 reads TGTGCCAGCTATCTCCGGGACAGGGGGCTGAGTGGCTACACCTTC. This codes for CASYLRDRGLSGYTF.

The chain has TRBV6-2 or TRBV6-3 and TRBJ1-1; TRBD1 might be the D (5 bases). Germline values: CDR1 MNHEY, CDR2 SVGEGT. The CDR3 covers 13 residues. The ends were cut back, 4 bases at V and 4 bases at J, with 10 bases in the middle. CDR3 in DNA: TGTGCCAGCAGTTGGGGGGGTGGCACTGAAGCTTTCTTT. It yields the protein CASSWGGGTEAFF.

This chain joins TRBV18 and TRBJ1-1; 8 bases fit TRBD1. The V and J ends lost 5 bases and 4 bases, in that order; junction bases with no gene match: 6. The CDR3 consists of 14 residues. Germline CDR1 is KGHSH and CDR2 is LQKENI. The CDR3: CASSSTGVGTEAFF. In nucleotides, the CDR3 is TGTGCCAGCTCATCGACAGGGGTCGGCACTGAAGCTTTCTTT.

The rearrangement uses TRBV7-2 and TRBJ2-4; D is unresolved. CDR1 and CDR2 (germline): SGHTA, FQGNSA. The CDR3 loop spans 16 amino acids. Trimming left V 7 bases short and J 0 bases short, with 16 bases between. DNA of the CDR3: TGTGCCAGCACCCCAAGAACCTCACTAGCCAAAAACATTCAGTACTTC. Translated, it gives CASTPRTSLAKNIQYF.